This T cell receptor (beta chain) stems from a study of blood T cells in healthy people across ages. The germline CDR1 and CDR2 sequences are MNHNS and SASEGT. The CDR3 runs 17 residues. Losses at the gene ends were 2 bases for V and 2 bases for J; bases not matched to a gene: 8. Using a J-beta primer mix together with a sample-barcoded 5' primer, a second PCR was run for roughly 7 to 11 cycles. TCRdb itself ran the 5' RACE reads through MiXCR, one entry per CDR3 protein. The sample holds over 1,500,000 distinct CDR3 sequences; just under 50% are singletons and the top ten take roughly 2.1%. The sequence was obtained from a woman aged 40 to 50 in good health. The specimen sequenced was blood. V gene TRBV6-1 combines with J gene TRBJ2-1, with TRBD2 matching 8 bases. The CDR3 loop reads CASSESFSGATYNEQFF. The CDR3, as DNA: TGTGCCAGCAGTGAAAGTTTTAGCGGGGCTACCTACAATGAGCAGTTCTTC.